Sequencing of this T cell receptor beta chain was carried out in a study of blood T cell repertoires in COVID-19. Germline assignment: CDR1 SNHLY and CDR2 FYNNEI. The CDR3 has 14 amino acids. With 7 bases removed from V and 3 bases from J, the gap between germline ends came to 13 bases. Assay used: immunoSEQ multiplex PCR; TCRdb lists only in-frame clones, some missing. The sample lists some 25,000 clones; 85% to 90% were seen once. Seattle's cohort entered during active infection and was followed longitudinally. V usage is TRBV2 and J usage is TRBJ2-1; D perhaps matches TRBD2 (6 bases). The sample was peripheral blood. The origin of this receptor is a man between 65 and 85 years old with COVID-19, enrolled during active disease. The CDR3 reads CASTRISGYNEQFF. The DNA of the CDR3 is TGTGCCAGCACGAGGATTAGCGGCTACAATGAGCAGTTCTTC.